These 31 T cell receptor beta chains were all obtained from the same sample, sequenced in a study of OX40 agonist ivuxolimab in advanced cancers. Data came from immunoSEQ multiplex PCR; TCRdb stores just in-frame clones and leaves some out. Among roughly 66,000 clones listed, around four fifths were seen once. The specimen was CD4+ or CD8+ T cells sorted from blood, collected in a trial of the OX40 agonist ivuxolimab. These receptors were taken from an adult with an advanced solid tumor such as melanoma, head and neck, liver or kidney cancer.

V is TRBV7-9 and J is TRBJ2-1; 8 positions match TRBD2. V lost 5 bases and J lost 6; bases outside the gene matches: 18. The CDR3 has 18 residues. Germline V CDR1 and CDR2: SEHNR, FQNEAQ (reference sequence). Here the CDR3 reads CASSLSSGRHLGTNEQFF. The DNA of the CDR3 is TGTGCCAGCAGCCTATCTAGCGGGCGGCACCTGGGGACCAATGAGCAGTTCTTC.

In its sample, this clone was seen a few times. The V and J genes are TRBV9 and TRBJ2-3; 8 nucleotides agree with TRBD2. Trimming cost V 4 bases and J 8 bases; bases outside gene matches: 15. This CDR3 spans 16 amino acids. Germline values: CDR1 SGDLS, CDR2 YYNGEE. The CDR3, as DNA: TGTGCCAGCAGCTCCGGGAGGGTAGTGGCACGTTCTACGCAGTATTTT. This translates into CASSSGRVVARSTQYF. Based on the CDR3 plus reference TRBV9 and TRBJ2-3, the full variable domain is DSGVTQTPKHLITATGQRVTLRCSPRSGDLSVYWYQQSLDQGLQFLIQYYNGEERAKGNILERFSAQQFPDLHSELNLSSLELGDSALYFCASSSGRVVARSTQYFGPGTRLTVL.

Only a few counts were recorded for this clone. The rearrangement joins TRBV7-7 to TRBJ2-7; D gene unclear. This CDR3 is built from 13 residues. CDR1 is SSHAT, CDR2 FNYEAQ, per germline (reference sequence). V lost 5 bases and J lost 6, with 14 bases in between. The CDR3 spells CASSPLYVLEQYF. The CDR3 DNA reads TGTGCCAGCAGCCCATTGTATGTTCTCGAGCAGTACTTC.

The rearrangement joins TRBV28 to TRBJ1-1; possible D gene TRBD1, 6 bases. V lost 6 bases, J lost 11 bases, and 13 bases lay in between. CDR3 length equals 11 residues. Germline-derived CDR1 and CDR2 are MDHEN and SYDVKM. In nucleotides, the CDR3 is TGTGCCAGCAGCGCAGGGGCTGGGGCTTTCTTT. This encodes CASSAGAGAFF.

The V call is TRBV19, the J call TRBJ2-1; 8 positions match TRBD2. This CDR3 region has 16 residues. With 6 bases clipped from V and 0 bases from J, the junction kept 7 bases outside the gene matches. Germline V gene data show CDR1 as LNHDA and CDR2 as SQIVND (reference sequence). As DNA, the CDR3 is TGTGCCAGTAGATGGGGAGCGGGGGTCTCCTACAATGAGCAGTTCTTC. Residues: CASRWGAGVSYNEQFF. The complete variable domain, with remaining parts taken from reference TRBV19 and TRBJ2-1, reads DGGITQSPKYLFRKEGQNVTLSCEQNLNHDAMYWYRQDPGQGLRLIYYSQIVNDFQKGDIAEGYSVSREKKESFPLTVTSAQKNPTAFYLCASRWGAGVSYNEQFFGPGTRLTVL.

This chain joins TRBV27 and TRBJ2-5, with 8 nucleotides matching TRBD1. V trimming: 5 bases; J trimming: 4 bases; junction bases outside the gene matches: 9. The CDR3 is 15 amino acids. Germline V gives CDR1 MNHEY, CDR2 SMNVEV (reference sequence). CDR3 in amino acids: CASSPTATGGETQYF. The CDR3 nucleotides are TGTGCCAGCAGTCCGACAGCTACAGGGGGAGAGACCCAGTACTTC.

CDR3: CASSHAGGQGGWYQPQHF. CDR3 nucleotides: TGTGCCAGCAGCCACGCGGGGGGCCAGGGAGGCTGGTATCAGCCCCAGCATTTT. This chain uses TRBV7-8 with TRBJ1-5; weak D call: TRBD1 (6 bases). Per the germline V gene, CDR1 is SGHVS and CDR2 is FQNEAQ. Trimming took off 5 bases at V and 5 bases at J, with 25 bases between the two ends. The CDR3 totals 18 residues.

The chain couples TRBV2 to TRBJ1-6; tentative D call: TRBD1 (5 bases). Trimming removed 0 bases at V and 7 bases at J, with 7 bases between. CDR1 and CDR2 from the germline V gene are SNHLY and FYNNEI. This CDR3 has 14 residues. This CDR3 reads CASSEARGNSPLHF. The CDR3 bases are TGTGCCAGCAGTGAAGCGCGGGGGAATTCACCCCTCCACTTT.

The chain carries TRBV27 and TRBJ1-2; a possible D gene is TRBD1 (5 bases). V lost 3 bases and J 0 bases, leaving 8 bases between the germline ends. CDR1 is MNHEY, CDR2 SMNVEV, per germline (reference sequence). This CDR3 region has 14 residues. The CDR3 here is CASSLGPTNYGYTF. Here the CDR3 DNA reads TGTGCCAGCAGTTTGGGACCGACTAACTATGGCTACACCTTC.

The CDR3 DNA reads as TGCGCCAGCAGCCCACAGGCAGGCTCCTACGAGCAGTACTTC. Its translation: CASSPQAGSYEQYF. The genes are TRBV5-1 and TRBJ2-7; tentatively, D is TRBD1 (5 bases). This CDR3 comprises 14 residues. CDR1 is SGHRS, CDR2 YFSETQ, per germline. V was trimmed by 4 bases and J by 0 bases, leaving 11 bases between them.

The rearrangement joins TRBV7-3 to TRBJ2-3, with D tentatively TRBD1 (6 bases). CDR3 length equals 15 residues. The germline V gene encodes CDR1 SGHTA and CDR2 FQGTGA. Trimming left V 2 bases short and J 1 base short, with 10 bases between. The CDR3 is CASSLGGVGTDTQYF. The CDR3 region has the DNA TGTGCCAGCAGCTTAGGGGGCGTGGGCACAGATACGCAGTATTTT.

The chain couples TRBV27 to TRBJ2-7; a possible D gene is TRBD1 (7 bases). V lost 10 bases and J lost 2, with 21 bases in between. This CDR3 has 15 residues. In germline, CDR1 is MNHEY, CDR2 SMNVEV (reference sequence). The DNA for the CDR3 is TGTGCCACCCAGGGGGGAACGGCCTACACCTACGAGCAGTACTTC. It translates to CATQGGTAYTYEQYF.

The chain recombines TRBV5-4 with TRBJ2-1; TRBD2 aligns across 7 bases. This CDR3 region has 15 residues. The J segment lost 8 bases and the V segment lost 0 bases, leaving 8 bases of the junction unmatched. Germline CDR1 and CDR2: SGHNT and YYREEE (reference sequence). CDR3 region: CASSLVGRSLDEQFF. The CDR3 region has the DNA TGTGCCAGCAGCTTGGTCGGGAGGTCCCTCGATGAGCAGTTCTTC.

The chain has TRBV7-9 and TRBJ1-3, with 9 bases that match TRBD1. CDR1 and CDR2 from the germline V gene are SEHNR and FQNEAQ (reference sequence). The CDR3 runs to 17 residues. The trim removed 5 bases at V and 4 bases at J, leaving 12 bases unmatched. CDR3 residues: CASSPSPPGTGGNTIYF. DNA of the CDR3: TGTGCCAGCAGCCCATCCCCCCCCGGGACAGGGGGAAACACCATATATTTT.

This rearrangement joins TRBV28 to TRBJ1-2, with D unresolved. The CDR3 has 12 residues. Looked up from germline, CDR1 is MDHEN and CDR2 is SYDVKM. Trimming took 8 bases from V and 7 from J, leaving 14 bases between them. CDR3: CASLAREAGYTF. Here the CDR3 DNA reads TGTGCCAGCCTGGCGAGGGAGGCTGGCTACACCTTC.

V gene TRBV27 combines with J gene TRBJ2-3; possibly TRBD1 for D (5 bases). The germline V gene has CDR1 MNHEY and CDR2 SMNVEV (reference sequence). V was shortened by 4 bases and J by 6 bases, with 14 bases between the two germline ends. This CDR3 is 14 amino acids long. The CDR3 bases are TGTGCCAGCAGTTCGGCAGGGCTATCGGATACGCAGTATTTT. Its protein is CASSSAGLSDTQYF.

The chain links TRBV7-2 to TRBJ2-3, with 7 bases lining up with TRBD2. V dropped 1 base and J dropped 1; count of bases not matched to a gene: 2. The CDR3 runs to 15 residues. Germline V lookup: CDR1 SGHTA, CDR2 FQGNSA. This CDR3 reads CASSLGLAGTDTQYF. For the CDR3, the DNA is TGTGCCAGCAGCTTAGGGCTAGCGGGCACAGATACGCAGTATTTT.

This chain uses TRBV18 with TRBJ2-3; a weak D match, TRBD1 (6 bases). The CDR3 totals 15 residues. V was trimmed by 10 bases and J by 0 bases, leaving 17 bases between them. Germline loops: CDR1 KGHSH, CDR2 LQKENI. The CDR3 reads CATEPLGQSTDTQYF. The DNA for the CDR3 is TGTGCCACCGAACCCTTAGGACAGAGCACAGATACGCAGTATTTT.

The chain joins TRBV7-3 to TRBJ1-5; D not certain. Germline V gene sequence: CDR1 SGHTA, CDR2 FQGTGA. Between the trimmed V and J ends, which lost 1 base and 4 bases, there was a span of 5 bases. This CDR3 is built from 13 residues. Here the CDR3 reads CASSLSLNQPQHF. In DNA, the CDR3 is TGTGCCAGCAGCTTAAGTCTGAATCAGCCCCAGCATTTT.

CDR3 amino acids: CASSDRTPPYEQYF. The CDR3 DNA sequence: TGTGCCAGCAGTGATCGCACGCCCCCATACGAGCAGTACTTC. This chain connects TRBV25-1 to TRBJ2-7; D call uncertain. V was pared by 3 bases and J by 4 bases, with 13 bases between. Germline CDR1 is MGHDK and CDR2 is SYGVNS. This CDR3 contains 14 residues.

The chain couples TRBV7-2 to TRBJ2-7, with D maybe TRBD2 (6 bases). The CDR3 extends over 12 amino acids. The V gene lost 6 bases and the J gene lost 6 bases, with 12 bases spanning the gap. Looked up from germline, CDR1 is SGHTA and CDR2 is FQGNSA. CDR3 sequence reads: CASSFGRGEQYF. The CDR3 nucleotides read TGTGCCAGCAGTTTCGGGAGAGGCGAGCAGTACTTC.

The chain employs TRBV5-1 and TRBJ1-5; 8 bases line up with TRBD1. CDR3 length: 14 amino acids. Germline trimming cut 4 bases from V and 9 bases from J; bases unmatched to any gene: 9. Looked up from germline, CDR1 is SGHRS and CDR2 is YFSETQ. For the CDR3, the DNA is TGCGCCAGCAGCCTAGGACAGGGCGATCGGCCCCAGCATTTT. Its protein product is CASSLGQGDRPQHF.

This clone was found once. In DNA form, the CDR3 reads TGCGCCAGCAGCTTGGGACTAGCGGACAATGAGCAGTTCTTC. Translation gives CASSLGLADNEQFF. V usage is TRBV5-1 and J usage is TRBJ2-1; TRBD2 agrees at 9 bases. CDR3 length equals 14 residues. Per germline, CDR1 SGHRS and CDR2 YFSETQ. With V trimmed by 0 bases and J by 5 bases, 0 bases remained unmatched.

V and J are TRBV5-1 and TRBJ2-3; TRBD2 agrees at 13 bases. The junction had 3 bases not matched to a gene; V was cut back by 0 bases and J by 2 bases. There are 17 residues in the CDR3. CDR1 and CDR2 from the germline V gene are SGHRS and YFSETQ. In nucleotides, the CDR3 is TGCGCCAGCAGCTTGGCCGGGACTAGCGGGGCCACAGATACGCAGTATTTT. As protein: CASSLAGTSGATDTQYF.

The CDR3 DNA reads as TGTGCCAGCAGCTTCGTCCCCTCCGGGAGGGGCACAGATACGCAGTATTTT. Its translation: CASSFVPSGRGTDTQYF. This rearrangement joins TRBV7-2 to TRBJ2-3; TRBD2 aligns across 8 bases. CDR1 and CDR2 (germline): SGHTA, FQGNSA. CDR3 length: 17 amino acids. The V segment lost 3 bases and the J segment 1 base; nucleotides outside the gene matches: 9.

The rearrangement uses TRBV2 and TRBJ2-7; D remains ambiguous. Trimming shortened V by 7 bases and J by 5 bases, and 6 bases separated the two germline ends. Per the germline V gene, CDR1 is SNHLY and CDR2 is FYNNEI. The CDR3 is made up of 10 amino acids. The CDR3 region is CASKMDEQYF. For the CDR3, the DNA is TGTGCCAGCAAAATGGACGAGCAGTACTTC.

The genes are TRBV7-8 and TRBJ2-7; maybe TRBD2 (6 bases). CDR3 length equals 18 residues. V was pared by 2 bases and J by 3 bases, with 23 bases between. Per the germline V gene, CDR1 is SGHVS and CDR2 is FQNEAQ. The DNA for the CDR3 is TGTGCCAGCAGCTTACCCCCTAGCGTGGGGCGCGCGGTCTACGAGCAGTACTTC. Translating it yields CASSLPPSVGRAVYEQYF.

The V call is TRBV13, the J call TRBJ2-7; tentatively, D is TRBD1 or TRBD2 (5 bases each). V was cut by 5 bases and J by 0 bases, with 14 bases left in between. Looked up from germline, CDR1 is PRHDT and CDR2 is FYEKMQ (reference sequence). The CDR3 sequence is 15 residues long. The CDR3 DNA follows: TGTGCCAGCAGCGGCCGGGACCGATACTCCTACGAGCAGTACTTC. Protein: CASSGRDRYSYEQYF.

The rearrangement joins TRBV11-2 to TRBJ1-4; 9 bases agree with TRBD1. The CDR3 is made up of 14 amino acids. Germline lookup yields CDR1 SGHAT and CDR2 FQNNGV. With 5 bases clipped from V and 7 bases from J, the junction kept 5 bases outside the gene matches. The CDR3 protein is CASSRDRAGEKLFF. In DNA, the CDR3 is TGTGCCAGCAGCCGGGACAGGGCGGGTGAAAAACTGTTTTTT. The full variable domain, with the rest looked up from reference TRBV11-2 and TRBJ1-4, is EAGVAQSPRYKIIEKRQSVAFWCNPISGHATLYWYQQILGQGPKLLIQFQNNGVVDDSQLPKDRFSAERLKGVDSTLKIQPAKLEDSAVYLCASSRDRAGEKLFFGSGTQLSVL.

This sequence joins TRBV5-4 and TRBJ2-2, with TRBD1 identical over 9 bases. CDR1 SGHNT and CDR2 YYREEE come from the germline V gene (reference sequence). Trimming at V came to 3 bases and at J to 4 bases, leaving 4 bases not matched to a gene. The CDR3 is made up of 15 amino acids. Here the CDR3 reads CASSSKTGGTGELFF. The DNA of the CDR3 is TGTGCCAGCAGCTCTAAGACAGGGGGCACCGGGGAGCTGTTTTTT.

The chain has TRBV19 and TRBJ2-2; no reliable D call. In germline, CDR1 is LNHDA, CDR2 SQIVND (reference sequence). V dropped 3 bases and J dropped 1 base, with 9 bases sitting between them. The CDR3 length is 15 residues. The CDR3 is CASSISGLNTGELFF. In DNA form, the CDR3 reads TGTGCCAGTAGTATCTCGGGTTTGAACACCGGGGAGCTGTTTTTT.